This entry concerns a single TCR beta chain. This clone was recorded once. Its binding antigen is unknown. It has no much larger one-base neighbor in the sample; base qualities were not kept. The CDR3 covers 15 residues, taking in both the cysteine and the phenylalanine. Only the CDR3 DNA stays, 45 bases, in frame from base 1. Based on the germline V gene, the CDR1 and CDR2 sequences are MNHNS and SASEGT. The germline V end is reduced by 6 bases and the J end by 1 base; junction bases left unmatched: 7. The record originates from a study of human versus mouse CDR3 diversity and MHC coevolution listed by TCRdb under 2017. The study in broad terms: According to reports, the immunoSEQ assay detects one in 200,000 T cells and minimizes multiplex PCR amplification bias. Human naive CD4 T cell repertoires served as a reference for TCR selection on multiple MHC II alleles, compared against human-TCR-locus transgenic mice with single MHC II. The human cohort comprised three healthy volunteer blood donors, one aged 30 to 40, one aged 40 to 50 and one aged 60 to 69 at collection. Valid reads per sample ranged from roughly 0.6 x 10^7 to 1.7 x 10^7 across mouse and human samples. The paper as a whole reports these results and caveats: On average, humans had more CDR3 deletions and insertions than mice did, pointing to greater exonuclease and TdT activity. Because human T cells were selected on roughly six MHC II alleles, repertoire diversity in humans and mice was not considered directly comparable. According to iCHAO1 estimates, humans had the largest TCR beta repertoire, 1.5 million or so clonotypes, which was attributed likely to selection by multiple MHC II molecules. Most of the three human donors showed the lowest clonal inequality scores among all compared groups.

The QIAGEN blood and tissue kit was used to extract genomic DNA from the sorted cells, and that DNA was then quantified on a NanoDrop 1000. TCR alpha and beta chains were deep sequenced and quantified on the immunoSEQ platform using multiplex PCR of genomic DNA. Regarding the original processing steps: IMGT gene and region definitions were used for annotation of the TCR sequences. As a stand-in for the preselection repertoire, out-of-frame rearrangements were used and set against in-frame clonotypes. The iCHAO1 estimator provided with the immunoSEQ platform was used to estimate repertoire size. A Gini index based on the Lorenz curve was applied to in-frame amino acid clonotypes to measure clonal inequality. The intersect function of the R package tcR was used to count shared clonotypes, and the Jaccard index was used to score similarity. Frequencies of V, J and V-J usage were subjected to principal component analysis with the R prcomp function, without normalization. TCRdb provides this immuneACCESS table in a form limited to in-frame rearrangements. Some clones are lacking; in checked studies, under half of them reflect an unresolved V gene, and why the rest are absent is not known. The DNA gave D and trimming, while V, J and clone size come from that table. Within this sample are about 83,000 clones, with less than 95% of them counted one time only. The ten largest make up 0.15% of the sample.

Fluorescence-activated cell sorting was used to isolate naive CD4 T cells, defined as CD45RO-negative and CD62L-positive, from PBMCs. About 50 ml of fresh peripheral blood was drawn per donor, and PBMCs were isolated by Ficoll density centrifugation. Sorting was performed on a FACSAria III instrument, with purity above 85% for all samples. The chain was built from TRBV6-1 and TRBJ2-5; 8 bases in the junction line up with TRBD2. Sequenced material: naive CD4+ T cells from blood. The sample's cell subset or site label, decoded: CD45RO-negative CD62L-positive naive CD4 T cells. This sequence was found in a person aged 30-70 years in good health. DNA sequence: TGTGCCAGCAGCCCACTAGCGGTAATCCAAGAGACCCAGTACTTC. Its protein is CASSPLAVIQETQYF.